This T cell receptor beta chain was documented in a study of shared clonotypes between healthy human individuals. Germline assignment: CDR1 LGHNA and CDR2 YSLEER. There are 17 residues in the CDR3. J gave up 4 bases and V 5 bases, and 8 bases lay outside the gene matches. TCRdb's table, derived via immunoSEQ multiplex PCR, lists solely in-frame clones and lacks some. The table has a few million clones, around 93% seen once. Naive CD8 cells comprised CD45RO-negative, CCR7-positively selected cells, excluding terminally differentiated effector memory CD45RA+ cells. The material sequenced was naive CD8+ T cells from PBMCs. The receptor's source is a man younger than 35 in good health. Some clones in this sample may be carry-over from other donors' samples. The chain combines TRBV4-3 with TRBJ2-1, with 13 bases identical to TRBD2. The CDR3: CASSEYPGLAGYNEQFF. The CDR3 DNA follows: TGCGCCAGCAGCGAATATCCGGGACTAGCGGGATACAATGAGCAGTTCTTC.